This entry lists 6 T cell receptor beta chains sequenced from one sample in a study of cytomegalovirus exposure and HLA in healthy donors. The table came from immunoSEQ multiplex PCR; TCRdb's copy has only in-frame clones and leaves some out. Of about 120,000 clones listed, 75% to 90% are singletons. Material for sequencing was PBMCs. All receptors come from a woman in her late teens or twenties in good health and CMV-seronegative.

The chain uses TRBV5-1 and TRBJ2-1; D is unclear. V lost 5 bases and J 0 bases, leaving 6 bases between the germline ends. This CDR3 spans 13 amino acids. The germline gives CDR1 SGHRS, CDR2 YFSETQ. CDR3 protein: CASRSSSYNEQFF. In DNA form, the CDR3 reads TGCGCCAGCAGATCGAGCTCCTACAATGAGCAGTTCTTC.

This clone was observed once. CDR3 nucleotide sequence: TGCGCCAGCAGCCAAGTACTAACTAGCAGCACCGGGGAGCTGTTTTTT. Protein sequence: CASSQVLTSSTGELFF. The chain carries TRBV4-1 and TRBJ2-2; tentative D call: TRBD2 (6 bases). This CDR3 has 16 amino acids. CDR1 and CDR2 from the germline V gene are MGHRA and YSYEKL. Deletions cut 1 base from V and 4 bases from J, with 13 bases between.

This clone was observed once. This rearrangement joins TRBV13 to TRBJ2-5; 16 bases are shared with TRBD2. V lost 5 bases, J lost 1 base, and 13 bases stayed unmatched. Looked up from germline, CDR1 is PRHDT and CDR2 is FYEKMQ (reference sequence). The CDR3 length is 20 residues. The CDR3 loop is CASSEVLGTSGRAAQETQYF. CDR3 nucleotide sequence: TGTGCCAGCAGCGAGGTGCTAGGGACTAGCGGGAGGGCGGCCCAAGAGACCCAGTACTTC.

This clone was found once. V is TRBV7-9 and J is TRBJ2-5; TRBD2 agrees at 13 bases. The CDR3 spans 16 residues. Germline assignment: CDR1 SEHNR and CDR2 FQNEAQ (reference sequence). J lost 5 bases, V lost 4 bases, and 7 bases had no gene match. CDR3 in amino acids: CASSSGLAGTGETQYF. The DNA for the CDR3 is TGTGCCAGCAGCTCGGGACTAGCGGGAACCGGGGAGACCCAGTACTTC.

The V and J genes are TRBV19 and TRBJ1-1, with D possibly TRBD1 on 5 matching bases. Germline CDR1 reads LNHDA; CDR2 reads SQIVND (reference sequence). This CDR3 region has 13 residues. V lost 5 bases and J lost 1, with 8 bases in between. The CDR3 protein is CASSFTGNTEAFF. The CDR3 DNA sequence: TGTGCCAGTAGTTTCACAGGGAACACTGAAGCTTTCTTT. Full variable domain (rest looked up from reference TRBV19 and TRBJ1-1): DGGITQSPKYLFRKEGQNVTLSCEQNLNHDAMYWYRQDPGQGLRLIYYSQIVNDFQKGDIAEGYSVSREKKESFPLTVTSAQKNPTAFYLCASSFTGNTEAFFGQGTRLTVV.

CDR3 DNA: TGTGCCTGGAGCGAGATCTCCTACGAGCAGTACTTC. Protein: CAWSEISYEQYF. The chain uses TRBV30 and TRBJ2-7; D is uncertain. Germline lookup yields CDR1 GTSNPN and CDR2 SVGIG (reference sequence). The CDR3 is 12 residues long. Between the trimmed V and J ends, which lost 3 bases and 0 bases, there was a span of 6 bases.